This T cell receptor (beta chain) derives from a study of T cell repertoires in cytomegalovirus infection. Background on the study: Matching HLA type and CMV infection were both indicated by public TCR beta signatures. Study-level results: The ex vivo response was dominated by HLA-C-restricted CMV-specific TCR beta clonotypes. Cumulated frequencies of public TCR beta families served to identify carriers of CMV plus the relevant HLA.

TCRdb itself ran the reads through MiXCR, one entry per CDR3 protein. The sample has about 440,000 distinct CDR3 sequences, 30% to 40% seen once; the top ten hold 12% to 15%. Of note for this clonotype: Its antigen is not known.

CDR1 is LGHNA and CDR2 is YSLEER in the germline V gene. The V segment lost 4 bases and the J segment 8 bases; nucleotides outside the gene matches: 7. This CDR3 is built from 13 residues. The chain employs TRBV4-3 and TRBJ1-1; 7 bases are a match to TRBD1. Sequenced sample: PBMCs. This TCR was recovered from a human donor in good health (CMV status not recorded). Some clones in this sample may be carry-over from other donors' samples. The CDR3 DNA is TGCGCCAGCAGCCGAGAGGGACAGTTGGAAGCTTTCTTT. Translated, it gives CASSREGQLEAFF.